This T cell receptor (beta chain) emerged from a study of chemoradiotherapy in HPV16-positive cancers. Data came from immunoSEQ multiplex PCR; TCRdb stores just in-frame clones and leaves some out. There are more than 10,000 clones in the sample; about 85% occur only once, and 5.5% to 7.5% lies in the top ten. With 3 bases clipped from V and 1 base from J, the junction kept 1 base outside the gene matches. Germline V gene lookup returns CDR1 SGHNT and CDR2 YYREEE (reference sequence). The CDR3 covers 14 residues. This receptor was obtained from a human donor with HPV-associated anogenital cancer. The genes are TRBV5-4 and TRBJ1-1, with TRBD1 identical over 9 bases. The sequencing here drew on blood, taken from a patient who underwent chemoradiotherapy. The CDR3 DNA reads TGTGCCAGCAGCTCGGGACAGGGGAACACTGAAGCTTTCTTT. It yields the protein CASSSGQGNTEAFF.